These 28 T cell receptor beta chains were sequenced from one sample in a study of T cell responses to AZD1222 COVID-19 vaccine. Profiled with immunoSEQ multiplex PCR; TCRdb holds only in-frame clones, not every one. The data contain some 130,000 clones, 70% to 90% of them singletons. This specimen was peripheral blood, taken on day 0 of AZD1222 vaccination. The receptor source for this set is an adult in good health.

This sequence joins TRBV5-1 and TRBJ2-5; 14 nucleotides agree with TRBD2. Germline V CDR1 and CDR2: SGHRS, YFSETQ. The CDR3 loop spans 16 amino acids. J was trimmed by 4 bases and V by 6 bases; bases with no gene match: 8. This chain's CDR3 is CASTGLAGGPRETQYF. In nucleotides, the CDR3 is TGCGCCAGCACAGGACTAGCGGGGGGTCCCCGAGAGACCCAGTACTTC.

With respect to this clone: Other DNA sequences in the same sample also yield this CDR3. The CDR3 protein is CASSLDRGGTGELFF. The CDR3 region has the DNA TGTGCCAGCAGCCTTGACAGGGGTGGCACCGGGGAGCTGTTTTTT. The J gene is TRBJ2-2, the V gene TRBV7-2; 8 bases are a match to TRBD1. Germline V gene data show CDR1 as SGHTA and CDR2 as FQGNSA. V lost 5 bases and J lost 4; bases outside the gene matches: 6. The CDR3 loop spans 15 amino acids.

This chain links TRBV18 with TRBJ2-7, with 7 bases fitting TRBD1. This CDR3 contains 13 residues. CDR1 is KGHSH, CDR2 LQKENI, per germline. V lost 6 bases and J lost 3; bases outside the gene matches: 5. The CDR3 DNA reads TGTGCCAGCTCGGACAGGCTTAACTACGAGCAGTACTTC. It encodes CASSDRLNYEQYF.

The genes are TRBV3-1 (or the pseudogene TRBV3-2) and TRBJ1-3, with 7 bases aligning to TRBD1. The CDR3 is 16 residues long. With V trimmed by 5 bases and J by 4 bases, 11 bases remained unmatched. Germline V gene lookup returns CDR1 LGHDT and CDR2 YNNKEL (reference sequence). The CDR3 region is CASSDGWQGDGNTIYF. CDR3 nucleotide sequence: TGTGCCAGCAGCGACGGGTGGCAGGGGGACGGAAACACCATATATTTT.

The table lists this clone with a count of one. This chain connects TRBV7-6 to TRBJ2-2; 7 bases line up with TRBD2. V trimming: 1 base; J trimming: 3 bases; junction bases outside the gene matches: 2. This CDR3 spans 15 amino acids. CDR1 and CDR2 (germline): SGHVS, FNYEAQ. CDR3 nucleotides: TGTGCCAGCAGCTTAGGCGGGAGCTACACCGGGGAGCTGTTTTTT. Translation: CASSLGGSYTGELFF.

The chain couples TRBV21-1 to TRBJ2-4; TRBD1 reflects the table's D call only, with no check against the DNA. TRBV21-1 is tagged as a pseudogene. The CDR3 totals 12 residues. CDR3 nucleotides: TGTGCCAGCAGCATAAGACAGGGCCATCGGTACTTC. Its translation: CASSIRQGHRYF.

The rearrangement links TRBV9 to TRBJ2-1; 7 nucleotides agree with TRBD2. Trimming took 0 bases from V and 7 from J; bases not matched to a gene: 13. The CDR3 consists of 17 residues. Germline loops: CDR1 SGDLS, CDR2 YYNGEE. The CDR3 sequence: CASSVGGGLESQNEQFF. The DNA for the CDR3 is TGTGCCAGCAGCGTAGGGGGAGGGCTAGAGTCCCAGAATGAGCAGTTCTTC.

The gene calls are TRBV7-9 and TRBJ1-2; no firm D call. The V end lost 3 bases, the J end lost 2 bases, and 10 bases lay between the germline ends. Germline loops: CDR1 SEHNR, CDR2 FQNEAQ (reference sequence). The CDR3 extends over 14 amino acids. The CDR3 DNA follows: TGTGCCAGCAGCTTCCAGACCGCAAACTATGGCTACACCTTC. This gives the protein CASSFQTANYGYTF.

V usage is TRBV11-2 and J usage is TRBJ2-2; TRBD2 is a possible D gene (6 bases). CDR1 SGHAT and CDR2 FQNNGV come from the germline V gene. V was cut by 5 bases and J by 6 bases, with 16 bases left in between. The CDR3 totals 15 residues. CDR3 nucleotide sequence: TGTGCCAGCAGCCGTCTAGTTGCTAGCGCCGGGGAGCTGTTTTTT. It codes for CASSRLVASAGELFF.

The V gene is TRBV7-2, the J gene TRBJ2-2, with TRBD2 as a possible D gene (6 bases). This CDR3 has 14 residues. Germline V gene lookup returns CDR1 SGHTA and CDR2 FQGNSA. Trimming cost V 8 bases and J 2 bases, with 12 bases left between them. The CDR3 DNA sequence: TGTGCCAGCTCCAGCGGGCTAAACACCGGGGAGCTGTTTTTT. As protein: CASSSGLNTGELFF.

The chain uses TRBV6-5 and TRBJ1-5; D gene unclear. Germline CDR1 and CDR2: MNHEY and SVGAGI. The CDR3 runs to 14 residues. Trimming removed 7 bases at V and 4 bases at J, with 14 bases between. The chain's CDR3 is CASIQAGGNQPQHF. The CDR3 DNA reads as TGTGCCAGCATCCAGGCGGGCGGGAATCAGCCCCAGCATTTT.

J is TRBJ2-5 and V is TRBV30, with D possibly matching TRBD1 (7 bases). This CDR3 has 14 residues. Trimming removed 0 bases from V and 5 bases from J, with 13 bases in between. Germline assignment: CDR1 GTSNPN and CDR2 SVGIG (reference sequence). The CDR3 protein is CAWSVHPGGETQYF. In DNA, the CDR3 is TGTGCCTGGAGTGTACATCCAGGGGGGGAGACCCAGTACTTC.

The gene calls are TRBV3-1 (or the pseudogene TRBV3-2) and TRBJ2-1; D remains ambiguous. This CDR3 region has 12 residues. Germline V gives CDR1 LGHDT, CDR2 YNNKEL (reference sequence). V lost 0 bases to trimming and J lost 7 bases, with 4 bases between them. The CDR3 sequence: CASSQDWNEQFF. The CDR3 coding sequence is TGTGCCAGCAGCCAAGATTGGAATGAGCAGTTCTTC.

The chain is built from TRBV28 and TRBJ1-6; 8 bases are shared with TRBD1. V was pared by 7 bases and J by 6 bases, with 5 bases of the junction left unmatched. CDR1 and CDR2 (germline): MDHEN, SYDVKM. This CDR3 spans 14 amino acids. CDR3 sequence (DNA): TGTGCCAGCACCTCCGACAGGGGTAATTCACCCCTCCACTTT. Encoded protein: CASTSDRGNSPLHF.

The chain recombines TRBV7-2 with TRBJ2-7; TRBD1 matches 8 bases. There are 17 residues in the CDR3. Trimming removed 7 bases from V and 7 bases from J; junction bases left unmatched: 21. Germline-derived CDR1 and CDR2 are SGHTA and FQGNSA. The CDR3 protein is CASIIGRDRRVTREQYF. CDR3 coding DNA: TGTGCCAGCATCATCGGACGGGACAGGAGGGTCACTCGGGAGCAGTACTTC.

This clone has just one count. At one end the junction does not follow the germline gene, possibly because of a read error. The chain joins TRBV11-3 to TRBJ1-1, with D uncertain. The germline gives CDR1 SGHNT, CDR2 YENEEA. The CDR3 sequence is 17 residues long. CDR3: CAGSFGSMWPWNTEAFF. As DNA, the CDR3 is TGTGCCGGCAGCTTCGGGTCCATGTGGCCTTGGAACACTGAAGCTTTCTTT.

The V gene is TRBV7-3, the J gene TRBJ2-1, with unresolved D. This CDR3 spans 13 amino acids. Germline V CDR1 and CDR2: SGHTA, FQGTGA. Deletions cut 7 bases from V and 7 bases from J, with 14 bases between. This CDR3 is CASNRSTTNEQFF. For the CDR3, the DNA is TGTGCCAGCAACCGGTCCACTACGAATGAGCAGTTCTTC.

The chain carries TRBV15 and TRBJ1-4; D perhaps matches TRBD1 (6 bases). The CDR3 sequence is 14 residues long. V lost 8 bases and J lost 5, with 15 bases in between. Germline lookup yields CDR1 LNHNV and CDR2 YYDKDF (reference sequence). CDR3 loop: CATRQAGGNEKLFF. The CDR3 DNA follows: TGTGCCACCCGACAGGCGGGGGGCAATGAAAAACTGTTTTTT.

This sequence joins TRBV7-2 and TRBJ1-3; possible D gene TRBD1, 5 bases. Looked up from germline, CDR1 is SGHTA and CDR2 is FQGNSA. The CDR3 has 14 residues. The V end was cut by 8 bases, the J end by 0 bases, with 11 bases between. In DNA form, the CDR3 reads TGTGCCAGCGGGACGGAATACTCTGGAAACACCATATATTTT. Its protein product is CASGTEYSGNTIYF.

The chain couples TRBV7-2 to TRBJ2-2; 8 bases are shared with TRBD2. The ends lost 3 bases at V and 2 bases at J; junction bases unmatched: 5. The CDR3 totals 16 residues. Germline V gene data show CDR1 as SGHTA and CDR2 as FQGNSA. The DNA of the CDR3 is TGTGCCAGCAGCTTTTTCAGCGGGAGTAACACCGGGGAGCTGTTTTTT. This translates into CASSFFSGSNTGELFF.

This chain uses TRBV6-5 with TRBJ2-4; tentatively, D is TRBD2 (5 bases). Trimming removed 4 bases at V and 6 bases at J, with 7 bases between. The germline gives CDR1 MNHEY, CDR2 SVGAGI. The CDR3 runs to 12 residues. The CDR3 DNA reads as TGTGCCAGCAGTTCCACTAGAAACATTCAGTACTTC. It codes for CASSSTRNIQYF.

The CDR3 loop reads CASSLGRGGYEQYF. DNA of the CDR3: TGTGCCAGCAGCCTAGGTAGAGGCGGCTACGAGCAGTACTTC. V and J are TRBV6-5 and TRBJ2-7; D is ambiguous. The V and J ends lost 6 bases and 3 bases respectively, with 15 bases between them. The germline gives CDR1 MNHEY, CDR2 SVGAGI. The CDR3 sequence is 14 residues long.

V is TRBV28 and J is TRBJ2-7; 7 nucleotides agree with TRBD2. This CDR3 is built from 15 residues. Looked up from germline, CDR1 is MDHEN and CDR2 is SYDVKM. With V trimmed by 7 bases and J by 8 bases, 17 bases remained unmatched. CDR3 in amino acids: CASTNQGGRGLKQYF. CDR3 nucleotide sequence: TGTGCCAGCACCAACCAGGGAGGGCGGGGCTTAAAGCAGTACTTC.

This rearrangement joins TRBV3-1 (or the pseudogene TRBV3-2) to TRBJ1-1, with TRBD1 matching over 9 bases. Germline V CDR1 and CDR2: LGHDT, YNNKEL (reference sequence). The CDR3 runs to 15 residues. V dropped 2 bases and J dropped 5; count of bases not matched to a gene: 6. The CDR3 DNA sequence: TGTGCCAGCAGCCAATGGGGACAGGGAAGGACTGAAGCTTTCTTT. Translation: CASSQWGQGRTEAFF.

The gene calls are TRBV27 and TRBJ1-2; D unresolved. V was shortened by 10 bases and J by 5 bases, with 14 bases between the two germline ends. Per germline, CDR1 MNHEY and CDR2 SMNVEV (reference sequence). This CDR3 has 12 residues. This CDR3 is CATMEGGYGYTF. Written as DNA, the CDR3 is TGTGCCACCATGGAAGGAGGATATGGCTACACCTTC.

This chain joins TRBV27 and TRBJ1-6, with no clear D. Germline-derived CDR1 and CDR2 are MNHEY and SMNVEV (reference sequence). CDR3 length: 17 amino acids. The V end lost 3 bases, the J end lost 0 bases, and 12 bases lay between the germline ends. The CDR3 sequence is CASSFERSSSYNSPLHF. DNA of the CDR3: TGTGCCAGCAGTTTCGAAAGGTCGAGCTCCTATAATTCACCCCTCCACTTT.

The table lists this clone with a count of one. The V call is TRBV6-4, the J call TRBJ2-2; D uncertain. V lost 3 bases to trimming and J lost 4 bases, with 6 bases between them. The germline gives CDR1 MRHNA, CDR2 SNTAGT. The CDR3 has 13 residues. CDR3 loop: CASSEGPTGELFF. CDR3 sequence (DNA): TGTGCCAGCAGTGAAGGCCCCACCGGGGAGCTGTTTTTT.

This sequence joins TRBV24-1 and TRBJ1-2, with 9 bases lining up with TRBD1. The germline CDR1 and CDR2 sequences are KGHDR and SFDVKD. The CDR3 length is 17 residues. The V gene end was trimmed by 4 bases and the J gene end by 2 bases; junction bases not matched to a gene: 10. For the CDR3, the DNA is TGTGCCACCAGTGACGCCACGACAGGGGGTACGAACTATGGCTACACCTTC. Translated: CATSDATTGGTNYGYTF.